The clone carrying this T cell receptor (beta chain) was detected only a few times. The entry originates in a study of OX40 agonist ivuxolimab in advanced cancers. Germline V lookup: CDR1 SGHRS, CDR2 YFSETQ. This CDR3 contains 14 residues. V was pared by 0 bases and J by 7 bases, with 13 bases between. Clones were sequenced by immunoSEQ multiplex PCR, and TCRdb holds only the in-frame ones, with some missing. The sample yields some 80,000 clones, about four fifths seen once. The sequence came from an adult with an advanced solid tumor such as melanoma, head and neck, liver or kidney cancer. This material consisted of CD4+ or CD8+ T cells sorted from blood, taken in a trial of the OX40 agonist ivuxolimab. This chain links TRBV5-1 with TRBJ1-1; D remains ambiguous. CDR3 residues: CASSLGENKIEAFF. DNA for the CDR3: TGCGCCAGCAGCTTGGGAGAAAATAAAATTGAAGCTTTCTTT.